Each of the 11 T cell receptor beta chains below was sequenced from the same sample in a study of response to subunit inactivated influenza vaccine (dated by TCRdb to about 2018). Library creation used RT-PCR. Sequenced on an Illumina HiSeq 2500. TCRdb cleaned the public reads at Q25 with fastp, built clones with MiXCR and kept in-frame beta chains. Each record represents a unique CDR3 protein, reported with the most common genes and DNA among its rows. Present in this sample are 530,000 or so distinct CDR3 sequences, approximately 12% of which were seen just once. The ten top clones hold roughly 10% of the sample. The source material was PBMCs from blood, sampled on the day of vaccination. These receptors all come from a man in his forties or fifties who received an inactivated influenza vaccine. Donor details come from another sample of the same person, matched by shared clones.

The sample holds many counts of this clonotype. CDR3 protein: CASSLALQGATDTQYF. The CDR3 bases are TGCGCCAGCAGCTTGGCGTTGCAGGGGGCCACAGATACGCAGTATTTT. This chain links TRBV5-1 with TRBJ2-3; TRBD1 matches 8 bases. With V trimmed by 0 bases and J by 2 bases, 5 bases remained unmatched. Germline assignment: CDR1 SGHRS and CDR2 YFSETQ. The CDR3 is made up of 16 amino acids.

Written as DNA, the CDR3 is TGTGCCAGCAGCAACTCCGGTGGGACACCCCTCCACTTT. Translated, it gives CASSNSGGTPLHF. This sequence joins TRBV9 and TRBJ1-6; D is undetermined. This CDR3 has 13 amino acids. Germline CDR1 and CDR2: SGDLS and YYNGEE. V was pared by 4 bases and J by 11 bases, with 13 bases between.

This clonotype was counted a single time. V gene TRBV18 combines with J gene TRBJ1-6; D may be TRBD1 (6 bases). Germline-derived CDR1 and CDR2 are KGHSH and LQKENI. Deletions cut 3 bases from V and 6 bases from J, with 15 bases between. This CDR3 is 16 amino acids long. The CDR3 DNA reads TGTGCCAGCTCACCGTTACAGGGACTGTTTAATTCACCCCTCCACTTT. Translated: CASSPLQGLFNSPLHF.

The chain combines TRBV19 with TRBJ2-7; maybe TRBD2 (5 bases). Germline CDR1 LNHDA, CDR2 SQIVND (reference sequence). The CDR3 is 15 amino acids. V lost 2 bases and J 4 bases, leaving 15 bases between the germline ends. The chain's CDR3 is CASSISDYPRYEQYF. As DNA, the CDR3 is TGTGCCAGTAGTATATCAGACTACCCAAGATACGAGCAGTACTTC.

The table lists this clonotype with a few counts. This chain uses TRBV2 with TRBJ2-7; 7 nucleotides align to TRBD1. After removal of 6 bases from V and 5 bases from J, the junction contained 4 bases not matched to a gene. Germline V gene data show CDR1 as SNHLY and CDR2 as FYNNEI. The CDR3 loop spans 12 amino acids. The CDR3 nucleotides are TGTGCCAGCAGGGGGGACAGCCACGAGCAGTACTTC. Its translation: CASRGDSHEQYF.

V gene TRBV29-1 combines with J gene TRBJ1-1; D unclear. Deletions cut 7 bases from V and 1 base from J, with 10 bases between. Germline V gene sequence: CDR1 SQVTM, CDR2 ANQGSEA. The CDR3 has 12 amino acids. CDR3 in DNA: TGCAGCGCCTCCGCCTCGAACACTGAAGCTTTCTTT. Translation: CSASASNTEAFF. The variable domain in full, completed from reference TRBV29-1 and TRBJ1-1, reads SAVISQKPSRDICQRGTSLTIQCQVDSQVTMMFWYRQQPGQSLTLIATANQGSEATYESGFVIDKFPISRPNLTFSTLTVSNMSPEDSSIYLCSASASNTEAFFGQGTRLTVV.

This clonotype was seen a few times. The gene calls are TRBV2 and TRBJ2-2, with D perhaps matching TRBD2 (5 bases). Germline V gives CDR1 SNHLY, CDR2 FYNNEI. CDR3 length: 16 amino acids. Trimming took off 6 bases at V and 7 bases at J, with 21 bases between the two ends. The CDR3, as DNA: TGTGCCAGCAGCCGCCTAGCTGCGCCCCCTGACGGGGAGCTGTTTTTT. It encodes CASSRLAAPPDGELFF.

The rearrangement joins TRBV6-4 to TRBJ1-1, with D hard to call. The CDR3 extends over 13 amino acids. Germline V gene lookup returns CDR1 MRHNA and CDR2 SNTAGT. Trimming took off 3 bases at V and 3 bases at J, with 8 bases between the two ends. CDR3 DNA: TGTGCCAGCAGTGAGTGGCAGTACACTGAAGCTTTCTTT. Its translation: CASSEWQYTEAFF.

This clonotype was counted only a few times. The CDR3 DNA is TGTGCCAGCAGCCCGGGACAGGGGGCGCAGGGACTAGCGGATGAGCAGTTCTTC. It specifies CASSPGQGAQGLADEQFF. This chain uses TRBV7-3 with TRBJ2-1, with D tentatively TRBD1 (12 bases). V was cut by 5 bases and J by 8 bases, with 28 bases left in between. CDR1 is SGHTA and CDR2 is FQGTGA in the germline V gene. The length of the CDR3 is 18 residues.

This clonotype was seen ten or more times. The gene calls are TRBV4-1 and TRBJ1-4; D unresolved. Trimming removed 0 bases from V and 5 bases from J, with 10 bases in between. CDR1 is MGHRA and CDR2 is YSYEKL in the germline V gene. CDR3 length equals 15 residues. DNA for the CDR3: TGCGCCAGCAGCCAAGATATCAGTTGGAATGAAAAACTGTTTTTT. This sequence encodes CASSQDISWNEKLFF.

J is TRBJ2-5 and V is TRBV5-1, with 8 nucleotides matching TRBD1. V lost 1 base to trimming and J lost 3 bases; unmatched junction nucleotides: 2. The CDR3 sequence is 14 residues long. Germline V gives CDR1 SGHRS, CDR2 YFSETQ. This CDR3 reads CASSLQDREETQYF. The CDR3 DNA reads as TGCGCCAGCAGCTTGCAGGACAGGGAAGAGACCCAGTACTTC.